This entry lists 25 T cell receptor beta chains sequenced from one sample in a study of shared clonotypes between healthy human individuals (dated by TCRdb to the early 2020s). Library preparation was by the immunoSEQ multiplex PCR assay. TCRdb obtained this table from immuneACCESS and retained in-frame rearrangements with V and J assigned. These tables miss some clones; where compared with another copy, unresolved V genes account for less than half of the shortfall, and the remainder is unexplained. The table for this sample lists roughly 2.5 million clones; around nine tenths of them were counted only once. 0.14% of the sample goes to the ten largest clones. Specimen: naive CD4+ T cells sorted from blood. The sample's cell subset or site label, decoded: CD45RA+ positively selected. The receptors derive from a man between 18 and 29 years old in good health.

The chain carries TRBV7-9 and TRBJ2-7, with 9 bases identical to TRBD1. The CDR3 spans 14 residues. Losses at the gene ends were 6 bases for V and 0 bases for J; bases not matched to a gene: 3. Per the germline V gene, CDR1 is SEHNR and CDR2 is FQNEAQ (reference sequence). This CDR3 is CASRSDRGSYEQYF. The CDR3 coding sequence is TGTGCCAGCAGATCGGACAGGGGCTCCTACGAGCAGTACTTC.

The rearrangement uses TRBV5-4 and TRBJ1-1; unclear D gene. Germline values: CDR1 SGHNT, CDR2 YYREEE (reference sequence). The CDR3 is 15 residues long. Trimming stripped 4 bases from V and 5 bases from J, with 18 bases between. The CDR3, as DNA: TGTGCCAGCAGCGGGCCAACCCGGCCGGGGACTGAAGCTTTCTTT. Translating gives CASSGPTRPGTEAFF.

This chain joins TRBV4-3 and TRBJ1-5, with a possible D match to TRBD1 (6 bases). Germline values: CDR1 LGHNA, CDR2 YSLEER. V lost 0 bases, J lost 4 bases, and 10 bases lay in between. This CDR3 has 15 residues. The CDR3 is CASSQDPDSNQPQHF. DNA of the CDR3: TGCGCCAGCAGCCAAGACCCGGACAGTAATCAGCCCCAGCATTTT.

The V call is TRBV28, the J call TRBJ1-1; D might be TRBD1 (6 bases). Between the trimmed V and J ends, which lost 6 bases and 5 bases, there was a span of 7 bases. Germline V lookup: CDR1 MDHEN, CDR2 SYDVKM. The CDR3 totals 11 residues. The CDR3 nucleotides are TGTGCCAGCAGGGGGGCAACTGAAGCTTTCTTT. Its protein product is CASRGATEAFF.

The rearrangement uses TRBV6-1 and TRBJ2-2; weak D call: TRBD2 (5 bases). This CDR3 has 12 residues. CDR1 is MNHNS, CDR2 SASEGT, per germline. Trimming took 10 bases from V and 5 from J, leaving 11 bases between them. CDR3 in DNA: TGTGCCACCCTGGGCGGGACCGGGGAGCTGTTTTTT. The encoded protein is CATLGGTGELFF.

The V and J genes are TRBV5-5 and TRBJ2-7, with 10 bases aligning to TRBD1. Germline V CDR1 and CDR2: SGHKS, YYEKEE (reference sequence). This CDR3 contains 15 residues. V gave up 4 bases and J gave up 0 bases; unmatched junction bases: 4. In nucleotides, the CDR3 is TGTGCCAGCAGCGGACAGGGGGTCAGCTCCTACGAGCAGTACTTC. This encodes CASSGQGVSSYEQYF.

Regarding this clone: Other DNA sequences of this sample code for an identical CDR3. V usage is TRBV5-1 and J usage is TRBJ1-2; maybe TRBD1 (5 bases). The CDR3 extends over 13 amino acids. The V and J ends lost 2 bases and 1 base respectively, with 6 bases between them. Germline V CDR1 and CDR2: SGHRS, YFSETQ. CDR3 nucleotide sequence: TGCGCCAGCAGCTTACAGGATAACTATGGCTACACCTTC. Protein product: CASSLQDNYGYTF. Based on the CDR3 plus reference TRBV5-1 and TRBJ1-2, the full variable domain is KAGVTQTPRYLIKTRGQQVTLSCSPISGHRSVSWYQQTPGQGLQFLFEYFSETQRNKGNFPGRFSGRQFSNSRSEMNVSTLELGDSALYLCASSLQDNYGYTFGSGTRLTVV.

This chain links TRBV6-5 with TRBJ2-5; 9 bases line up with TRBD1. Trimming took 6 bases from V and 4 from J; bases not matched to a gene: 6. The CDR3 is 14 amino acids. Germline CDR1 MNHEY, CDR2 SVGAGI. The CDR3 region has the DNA TGTGCCAGCAGAGATACAGGGGGCCGAGAGACCCAGTACTTC. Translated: CASRDTGGRETQYF.

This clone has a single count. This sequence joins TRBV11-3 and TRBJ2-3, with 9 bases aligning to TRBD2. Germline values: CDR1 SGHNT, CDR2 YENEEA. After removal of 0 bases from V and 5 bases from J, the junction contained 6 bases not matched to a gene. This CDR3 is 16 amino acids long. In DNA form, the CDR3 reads TGTGCCAGCAGCTTAGATCTTAGCGGGAGAGGAGATACGCAGTATTTT. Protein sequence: CASSLDLSGRGDTQYF.

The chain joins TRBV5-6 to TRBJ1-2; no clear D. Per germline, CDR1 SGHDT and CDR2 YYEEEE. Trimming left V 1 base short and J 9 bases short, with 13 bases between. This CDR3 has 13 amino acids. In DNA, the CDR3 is TGTGCCAGCAGCTTGTCCGGACTGTCGAGCTACACCTTC. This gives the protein CASSLSGLSSYTF.

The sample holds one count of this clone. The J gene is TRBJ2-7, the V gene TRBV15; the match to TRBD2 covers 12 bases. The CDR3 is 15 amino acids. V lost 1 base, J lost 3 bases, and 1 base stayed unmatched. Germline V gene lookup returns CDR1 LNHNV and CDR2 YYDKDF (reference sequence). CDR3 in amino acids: CATSRGTSGDYEQYF. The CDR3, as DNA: TGTGCCACCAGCAGAGGGACTAGCGGGGACTACGAGCAGTACTTC. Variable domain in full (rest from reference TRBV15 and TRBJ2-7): DAMVIQNPRYQVTQFGKPVTLSCSQTLNHNVMYWYQQKSSQAPKLLFHYYDKDFNNEADTPDNFQSRRPNTSFCFLDIRSPGLGDTAMYLCATSRGTSGDYEQYFGPGTRLTVT.

The CDR3 loop reads CASSLLAGKYQETQYF. CDR3 sequence (DNA): TGTGCCAGCAGCTTACTAGCGGGGAAGTACCAAGAGACCCAGTACTTC. The V and J genes are TRBV5-8 and TRBJ2-5, with 10 bases matching TRBD2. Trimming cost V 2 bases and J 0 bases; bases outside gene matches: 4. CDR1 SGHTS and CDR2 YDEGEE come from the germline V gene. The CDR3 sequence is 16 residues long.

The CDR3 protein is CATYREPRTQYF. In DNA, the CDR3 is TGTGCCACCTACCGGGAGCCCCGTACGCAGTATTTT. This rearrangement joins TRBV6-1 to TRBJ2-3; possible D gene TRBD2, 6 bases. CDR3 length equals 12 residues. CDR1 is MNHNS, CDR2 SASEGT, per germline. V was trimmed by 10 bases and J by 8 bases, leaving 16 bases between them.

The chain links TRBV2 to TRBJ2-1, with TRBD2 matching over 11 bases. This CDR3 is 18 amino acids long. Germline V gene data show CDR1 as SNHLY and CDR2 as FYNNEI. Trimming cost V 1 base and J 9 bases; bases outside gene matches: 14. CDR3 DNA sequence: TGTGCCAGCAGTGAAGTAGCCCCGACTAGCGGGAATGCCGGTGAGCAGTTCTTC. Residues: CASSEVAPTSGNAGEQFF.

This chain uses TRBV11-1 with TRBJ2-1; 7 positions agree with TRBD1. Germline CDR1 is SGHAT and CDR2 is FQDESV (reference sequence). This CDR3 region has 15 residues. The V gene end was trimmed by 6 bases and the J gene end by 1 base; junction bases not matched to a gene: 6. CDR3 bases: TGTGCCAGCAGGCTTAAGGGGGCATCCTACAATGAGCAGTTCTTC. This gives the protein CASRLKGASYNEQFF.

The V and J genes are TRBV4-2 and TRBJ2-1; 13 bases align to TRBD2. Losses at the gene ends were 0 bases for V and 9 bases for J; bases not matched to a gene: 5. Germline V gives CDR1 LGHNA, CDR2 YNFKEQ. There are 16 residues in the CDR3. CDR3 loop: CASSQDTSGGAFEQFF. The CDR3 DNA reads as TGTGCCAGCAGCCAAGATACTAGCGGGGGGGCCTTTGAGCAGTTCTTC.

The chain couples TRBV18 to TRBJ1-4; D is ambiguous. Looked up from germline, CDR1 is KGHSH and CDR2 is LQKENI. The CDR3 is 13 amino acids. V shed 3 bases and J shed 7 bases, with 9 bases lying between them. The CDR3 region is CASSPIPTEKLFF. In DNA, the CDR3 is TGTGCCAGCTCACCGATCCCAACTGAAAAACTGTTTTTT.

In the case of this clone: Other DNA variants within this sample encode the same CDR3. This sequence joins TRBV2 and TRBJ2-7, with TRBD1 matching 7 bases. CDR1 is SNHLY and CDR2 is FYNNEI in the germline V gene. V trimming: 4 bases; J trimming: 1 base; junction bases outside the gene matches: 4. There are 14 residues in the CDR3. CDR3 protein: CASSGQGVSYEQYF. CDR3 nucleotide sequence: TGTGCCAGCAGTGGACAGGGCGTGTCCTACGAGCAGTACTTC.

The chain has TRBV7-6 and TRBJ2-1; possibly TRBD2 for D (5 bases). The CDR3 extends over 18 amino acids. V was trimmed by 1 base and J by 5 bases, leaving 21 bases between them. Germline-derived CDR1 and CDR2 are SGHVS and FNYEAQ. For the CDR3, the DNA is TGTGCCAGCAGCTTAGAGTATGCGGGTCGGTATAGAAACAATGAGCAGTTCTTC. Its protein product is CASSLEYAGRYRNNEQFF.

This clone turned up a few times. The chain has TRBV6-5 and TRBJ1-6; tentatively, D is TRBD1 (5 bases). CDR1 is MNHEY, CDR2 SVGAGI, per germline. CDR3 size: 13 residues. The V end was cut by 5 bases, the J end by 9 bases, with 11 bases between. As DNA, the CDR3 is TGTGCCAGCAGTGAGACAGTGGTTTCACCCCTCCACTTT. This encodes CASSETVVSPLHF.

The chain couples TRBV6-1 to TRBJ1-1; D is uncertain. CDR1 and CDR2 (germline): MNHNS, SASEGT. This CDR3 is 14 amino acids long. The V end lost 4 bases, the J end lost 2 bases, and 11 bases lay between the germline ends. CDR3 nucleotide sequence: TGTGCCAGCAGTGGGAATTATATTAACACTGAAGCTTTCTTT. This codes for CASSGNYINTEAFF.

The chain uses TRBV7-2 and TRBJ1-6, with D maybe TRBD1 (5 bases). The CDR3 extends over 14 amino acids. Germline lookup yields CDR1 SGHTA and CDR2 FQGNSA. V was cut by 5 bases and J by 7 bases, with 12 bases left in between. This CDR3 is CASSRAGLNSPLHF. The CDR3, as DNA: TGTGCCAGCAGCCGCGCAGGGCTAAATTCACCCCTCCACTTT.

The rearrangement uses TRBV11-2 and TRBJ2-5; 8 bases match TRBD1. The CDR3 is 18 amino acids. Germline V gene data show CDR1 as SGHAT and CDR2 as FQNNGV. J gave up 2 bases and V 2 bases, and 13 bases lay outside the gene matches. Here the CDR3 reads CASSLRPDRGGVQETQYF. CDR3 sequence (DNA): TGTGCCAGCAGCTTAAGGCCTGACAGGGGTGGGGTACAAGAGACCCAGTACTTC.

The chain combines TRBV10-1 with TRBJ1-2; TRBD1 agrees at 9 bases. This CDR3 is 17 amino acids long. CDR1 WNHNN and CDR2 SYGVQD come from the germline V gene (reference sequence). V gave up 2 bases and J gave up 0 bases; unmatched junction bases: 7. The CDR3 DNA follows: TGCGCCAGCAGTGAGGGGGACAGGGCGTACCCTAACTATGGCTACACCTTC. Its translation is CASSEGDRAYPNYGYTF.

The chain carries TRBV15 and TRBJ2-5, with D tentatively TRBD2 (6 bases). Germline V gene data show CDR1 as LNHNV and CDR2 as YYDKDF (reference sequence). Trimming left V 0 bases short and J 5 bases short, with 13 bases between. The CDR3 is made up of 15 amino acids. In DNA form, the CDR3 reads TGTGCCACCAGCAGAGATAGTTCGGGAGCGGAGACCCAGTACTTC. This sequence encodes CATSRDSSGAETQYF.